This paragraph covers one T cell receptor beta chain sequence. As yet, its antigen is unknown. These data originate in a study of T cell responses to AZD1222 COVID-19 vaccine. Study context: Second-dose timings of about 4 or about 12 weeks were pooled.

Study-wide results and limits: Scientists sampled the repertoires only once the peak T cell response had passed. Spike regions recognized by vaccine-associated CD4 TCRs spanned the protein, led by 160-218 and 743-854. Females outnumbered males among donors, who were mostly white British; clonal diversity was possibly underestimated.

Clones were read by immunoSEQ multiplex PCR, and TCRdb kept only the in-frame ones, dropping some. The sample consists of 84,000 or so clones, approximately 89% of them appearing once. V was pared by 4 bases and J by 8 bases, with 12 bases of the junction left unmatched. Germline values: CDR1 SGHRS, CDR2 YFSETQ. This CDR3 has 15 amino acids. V gene TRBV5-1 combines with J gene TRBJ2-1; 7 positions agree with TRBD2. The sequence came from an adult in good health. The sample here was peripheral blood, taken on day 0 of AZD1222 vaccination. CDR3: CASSPGTNKIDEQFF. In nucleotides, the CDR3 is TGCGCCAGCAGCCCCGGGACTAATAAAATCGATGAGCAGTTCTTC.